These 27 T cell receptor beta chains share one sample of origin, sequenced in a study of cytomegalovirus exposure and HLA in healthy donors. Use of 60 Vbeta and 13 Jbeta primers characterized the PCR. Clones were sequenced by immunoSEQ multiplex PCR, and TCRdb holds only the in-frame ones, with some missing. The sample contains some 170,000 clones, 80% to 85% of which appear only once. Sequenced: PBMCs. These receptors came from a middle-aged man in good health and CMV-seropositive.

V and J are TRBV19 and TRBJ1-5; 7 nucleotides agree with TRBD1. The V segment lost 7 bases and the J segment 3 bases; nucleotides outside the gene matches: 15. Germline loops: CDR1 LNHDA, CDR2 SQIVND (reference sequence). The CDR3 runs 17 residues. As DNA, the CDR3 is TGTGCCAGTATTGCCGAAAACTTAGACAGGGCCAATCAGCCCCAGCATTTT. Residues: CASIAENLDRANQPQHF.

The rearrangement uses TRBV6-6 and TRBJ2-1, with 14 bases fitting TRBD2. Trimming at V came to 2 bases and at J to 7 bases, leaving 4 bases not matched to a gene. The CDR3 totals 16 residues. CDR1 is MNHNY, CDR2 SVGAGI, per germline (reference sequence). Here the CDR3 reads CASSYPGTSGRNEQFF. The CDR3 nucleotides read TGTGCCAGCAGTTACCCCGGGACTAGCGGGAGAAATGAGCAGTTCTTC.

The rearrangement links TRBV4-2 to TRBJ1-5; no definite D call. Trimming stripped 0 bases from V and 1 base from J, with 10 bases between. The CDR3 totals 16 residues. Germline CDR1 LGHNA, CDR2 YNFKEQ. Written as DNA, the CDR3 is TGTGCCAGCAGCCAAGAGGCGGGTGGGAGCAATCAGCCCCAGCATTTT. Its translation is CASSQEAGGSNQPQHF.

The gene calls are TRBV5-1 and TRBJ2-3; D is unclear. Germline values: CDR1 SGHRS, CDR2 YFSETQ. The CDR3 extends over 13 amino acids. The V end was cut by 2 bases, the J end by 6 bases, with 10 bases between. The CDR3 DNA is TGCGCCAGCAGCTTCCAGGTCCGTGATACGCAGTATTTT. Amino acid sequence: CASSFQVRDTQYF.

The sample holds a few counts of this clone. The J gene is TRBJ2-2, the V gene TRBV28, with a weak D call TRBD1 (5 bases). There are 17 residues in the CDR3. Germline assignment: CDR1 MDHEN and CDR2 SYDVKM. The V end lost 5 bases, the J end lost 0 bases, and 16 bases lay between the germline ends. CDR3 nucleotide sequence: TGTGCCAGCAGTCTACCTGGACACCACACGAACACCGGGGAGCTGTTTTTT. Protein: CASSLPGHHTNTGELFF.

The chain is built from TRBV30 and TRBJ2-7, with 9 bases fitting TRBD1. This CDR3 is 17 amino acids long. Germline V gives CDR1 GTSNPN, CDR2 SVGIG (reference sequence). V lost 1 base and J lost 6; bases outside the gene matches: 16. The chain's CDR3 is CAWSGPPGQGFLFEQYF. CDR3 nucleotide sequence: TGTGCCTGGAGTGGGCCTCCGGGACAGGGCTTTTTATTCGAGCAGTACTTC. The whole variable domain, filled in from reference TRBV30 and TRBJ2-7, reads SQTIHQWPATLVQPVGSPLSLECTVEGTSNPNLYWYRQAAGRGLQLLFYSVGIGQISSEVPQNLSASRPQDRQFILSSKKLLLSDSGFYLCAWSGPPGQGFLFEQYFGPGTRLTVT.

There are a few counts of this clone. The rearrangement uses TRBV5-6 and TRBJ2-7; 9 nucleotides match TRBD2. The germline V gene encodes CDR1 SGHDT and CDR2 YYEEEE. V shed 2 bases, J shed 1 base, and the junction held 7 bases outside the gene matches. This CDR3 has 16 amino acids. This CDR3 is CASSFGLAGKSYEQYF. CDR3 sequence (DNA): TGTGCCAGCAGCTTTGGGCTAGCGGGGAAATCCTACGAGCAGTACTTC.

A remark on this clone: The junction departs from germline at one end; a sequencing error may be responsible. The V gene is TRBV7-7, the J gene TRBJ2-5; a possible D gene is TRBD1 (5 bases). The CDR3 spans 16 residues. Germline V gives CDR1 SSHAT, CDR2 FNYEAQ (reference sequence). Written as DNA, the CDR3 is TGTGCTAGCAGCCTAGGTTACAGGATCAATGGAGAGACCCAGTACTTC. Protein product: CASSLGYRINGETQYF. The full variable domain, its missing parts supplied by reference TRBV7-7 and TRBJ2-5, is GAGVSQSPRYKVTKRGQDVTLRCDPISSHATLYWYQQALGQGPEFLTYFNYEAQPDKSGLPSDRFSAERPEGSISTLTIQRTEQRDSAMYRCASSLGYRINGETQYFGPGTRLLVL.

On this clone: At one end the junction does not follow the germline gene, possibly because of a read error. The chain carries TRBV11-2 and TRBJ2-7, with 7 bases that match TRBD1. Germline assignment: CDR1 SGHAT and CDR2 FQNNGV. This CDR3 is built from 11 residues. The CDR3 is CASSAPGQLSF. CDR3 in DNA: TGTGCCAGCAGCGCCCCGGGACAGCTATCTTTC.

The chain couples TRBV7-8 to TRBJ2-3; D possibly corresponds to TRBD2 (6 bases). The CDR3 length is 15 residues. Germline CDR1 is SGHVS and CDR2 is FQNEAQ. The V and J ends lost 2 bases and 3 bases respectively, with 12 bases between them. CDR3 sequence: CASSLWGVGTDTQYF. CDR3 sequence (DNA): TGTGCCAGCAGCTTATGGGGGGTGGGGACAGATACGCAGTATTTT.

The V and J genes are TRBV5-5 and TRBJ1-1, with D maybe TRBD1 (5 bases). The germline CDR1 and CDR2 sequences are SGHKS and YYEKEE (reference sequence). Trimming took off 1 base at V and 1 base at J, with 5 bases between the two ends. The CDR3 is made up of 13 amino acids. This CDR3 is CASSLTGNTEAFF. The CDR3 bases are TGTGCCAGCAGCTTGACAGGGAACACTGAAGCTTTCTTT.

V and J are TRBV19 and TRBJ1-5; tentatively, D is TRBD1 (6 bases). The CDR3 loop spans 13 amino acids. Trimming took 7 bases from V and 3 from J, leaving 10 bases between them. Germline V gene sequence: CDR1 LNHDA, CDR2 SQIVND (reference sequence). The CDR3 sequence is CASTQGPNQPQHF. Written as DNA, the CDR3 is TGTGCCAGTACGCAGGGGCCCAATCAGCCCCAGCATTTT.

This clone is a singleton in its sample. In DNA, the CDR3 is TGCGCCAGCAGCACGGACAGACCGTTTAATGAAAAACTGTTTTTT. The encoded protein is CASSTDRPFNEKLFF. V usage is TRBV5-1 and J usage is TRBJ1-4; D might be TRBD1 (6 bases). The CDR3 extends over 15 amino acids. Germline loops: CDR1 SGHRS, CDR2 YFSETQ. Deletions cut 4 bases from V and 4 bases from J, with 14 bases between.

This chain links TRBV7-9 with TRBJ2-7; D might be TRBD2 (6 bases). The V end lost 3 bases, the J end lost 1 base, and 19 bases lay between the germline ends. Germline V lookup: CDR1 SEHNR, CDR2 FQNEAQ (reference sequence). The CDR3 is made up of 17 amino acids. In DNA, the CDR3 is TGTGCCAGCAGCTTGTTTCGGTATGGGCGGGATTCCTACGAGCAGTACTTC. Its protein is CASSLFRYGRDSYEQYF.

This clone was observed a handful of times. The chain links TRBV4-1 to TRBJ2-1; 7 positions match TRBD1. CDR3 length equals 17 residues. Unmatched junction bases numbered 7, after V lost 2 bases and J lost 0 bases. Germline values: CDR1 MGHRA, CDR2 YSYEKL. DNA of the CDR3: TGCGCCAGCAGCCAACGAAGGGCAGGGGGCTCCTACAATGAGCAGTTCTTC. It encodes CASSQRRAGGSYNEQFF.

The V gene is TRBV4-2, the J gene TRBJ2-6; D unresolved. Germline CDR1 reads LGHNA; CDR2 reads YNFKEQ. The CDR3 runs 16 residues. Trimming took 0 bases from V and 0 from J, leaving 6 bases between them. The CDR3 DNA sequence: TGTGCCAGCAGCCAAGAGTCGGGCTCTGGGGCCAACGTCCTGACTTTC. Protein sequence: CASSQESGSGANVLTF.

This sequence joins TRBV15 and TRBJ2-1; 9 bases line up with TRBD2. CDR3 length: 19 amino acids. CDR1 is LNHNV, CDR2 YYDKDF, per germline (reference sequence). V shed 3 bases and J 7 bases; nucleotides not matched to a gene: 19. The CDR3 loop reads CATSSPGGVAGVMGNEQFF. The CDR3 region has the DNA TGTGCCACCAGCAGTCCGGGGGGGGTAGCGGGAGTCATGGGGAATGAGCAGTTCTTC.

The genes are TRBV5-4 and TRBJ2-2, with TRBD1 matching over 8 bases. CDR1 is SGHNT and CDR2 is YYREEE in the germline V gene (reference sequence). The CDR3 covers 17 residues. Trimming removed 0 bases from V and 1 base from J; junction bases left unmatched: 5. CDR3 sequence (DNA): TGTGCCAGCAGCTTGGATCAGGGGGCGGGGAACACCGGGGAGCTGTTTTTT. This sequence encodes CASSLDQGAGNTGELFF.

This sequence joins TRBV10-3 and TRBJ2-1; TRBD2 agrees at 11 bases. The CDR3 has 15 amino acids. The germline gives CDR1 ENHRY, CDR2 SYGVKD. V trimming: 3 bases; J trimming: 4 bases; junction bases outside the gene matches: 2. Here the CDR3 DNA reads TGTGCCATCAGTGATAGCGGGGGGGTTTACAATGAGCAGTTCTTC. Translated, it gives CAISDSGGVYNEQFF.

This clone was detected a few times. The genes are TRBV2 and TRBJ1-5; tentatively, D is TRBD1 (5 bases). V lost 1 base, J lost 4 bases, and 29 bases lay in between. Germline lookup yields CDR1 SNHLY and CDR2 FYNNEI. The CDR3 contains 21 residues. In DNA, the CDR3 is TGTGCCAGCAGTGAAGGGGTGACATGGGAAGACAGTAGAGCAGGGAATCAGCCCCAGCATTTT. It yields the protein CASSEGVTWEDSRAGNQPQHF.

The CDR3 loop is CASSLLFSNEQFF. As DNA, the CDR3 is TGTGCCAGCAGTTTATTATTCTCCAATGAGCAGTTCTTC. The chain recombines TRBV28 with TRBJ2-1; D gene uncertain. CDR3 length: 13 amino acids. Germline CDR1 and CDR2: MDHEN and SYDVKM. V shed 1 base and J shed 6 bases, with 7 bases lying between them. Full variable domain (rest looked up from reference TRBV28 and TRBJ2-1): DVKVTQSSRYLVKRTGEKVFLECVQDMDHENMFWYRQDPGLGLRLIYFSYDVKMKEKGDIPEGYSVSREKKERFSLILESASTNQTSMYLCASSLLFSNEQFFGPGTRLTVL.

The V gene is TRBV5-1, the J gene TRBJ2-5; D may be TRBD1 (6 bases). The V gene lost 1 base and the J gene lost 2 bases, with 12 bases spanning the gap. The CDR3 totals 15 residues. The germline CDR1 and CDR2 sequences are SGHRS and YFSETQ. The CDR3 nucleotides are TGCGCCAGCAGCTTGTTGGGGGCGGCTCAAGAGACCCAGTACTTC. Translating it yields CASSLLGAAQETQYF. Looking up the rest from reference TRBV5-1 and TRBJ2-5 gives the full variable domain: KAGVTQTPRYLIKTRGQQVTLSCSPISGHRSVSWYQQTPGQGLQFLFEYFSETQRNKGNFPGRFSGRQFSNSRSEMNVSTLELGDSALYLCASSLLGAAQETQYFGPGTRLLVL.

This rearrangement joins TRBV11-2 to TRBJ2-2; 7 bases are a match to TRBD1. V shed 1 base, J shed 4 bases, and the junction held 3 bases outside the gene matches. The germline gives CDR1 SGHAT, CDR2 FQNNGV. CDR3 length: 15 residues. CDR3 DNA: TGTGCCAGCAGCTTAGGTGACAGGGTCACCGGGGAGCTGTTTTTT. Translating gives CASSLGDRVTGELFF.

The chain has TRBV5-1 and TRBJ2-5, with 15 bases matching TRBD2. CDR1 is SGHRS, CDR2 YFSETQ, per germline. The CDR3 spans 16 residues. Trimming at V came to 4 bases and at J to 2 bases, leaving 3 bases not matched to a gene. The CDR3 region has the DNA TGCGCCAGCAGCGTGGGGACTAGCGGGGGGCAAGAGACCCAGTACTTC. This translates into CASSVGTSGGQETQYF.

This sequence joins TRBV9 and TRBJ2-3; weak D call: TRBD2 (6 bases). V lost 4 bases and J lost 4, with 13 bases in between. The CDR3 is 14 amino acids. Germline V gene sequence: CDR1 SGDLS, CDR2 YYNGEE. As DNA, the CDR3 is TGTGCCAGCAGCCAAACTAGCTTCCCAGATACGCAGTATTTT. It is translated as CASSQTSFPDTQYF.

The chain links TRBV2 to TRBJ1-6, with D unresolved. Germline loops: CDR1 SNHLY, CDR2 FYNNEI. The CDR3 loop spans 13 amino acids. V was shortened by 6 bases and J by 10 bases, with 13 bases between the two germline ends. The CDR3 bases are TGTGCCAGCAGGGGTCCGCCGGGGTCACCCCTCCACTTT. Its protein is CASRGPPGSPLHF.

The CDR3 nucleotides are TGTGCCAGCAGTGGACAGATCTACAATGAGCAGTTCTTC. Its translation is CASSGQIYNEQFF. The V gene is TRBV2, the J gene TRBJ2-1, with D perhaps matching TRBD1 (5 bases). This CDR3 has 13 residues. Germline V gene sequence: CDR1 SNHLY, CDR2 FYNNEI. V was shortened by 4 bases and J by 3 bases, with 7 bases between the two germline ends.